The clone carrying this T cell receptor beta chain was picked up one time. Germline assignment: CDR1 SGDLS and CDR2 YYNGEE. The CDR3 covers 18 residues. V lost 1 base and J lost 2; bases outside the gene matches: 13. These data are taken from a study of blood T cell repertoires in COVID-19. Clones were read by immunoSEQ multiplex PCR, and TCRdb kept only the in-frame ones, dropping some. The sample lists 150,000 to 200,000 clones, roughly four fifths occurring once. The clonotype was recovered from a man in his sixties with active or convalescent COVID-19. The sample was peripheral blood. The V call is TRBV9, the J call TRBJ2-3; 7 nucleotides agree with TRBD2. The CDR3 region has the DNA TGTGCCAGCAGCGTATACCCCGACCAGCGGGGATACACAGATACGCAGTATTTT. This codes for CASSVYPDQRGYTDTQYF.